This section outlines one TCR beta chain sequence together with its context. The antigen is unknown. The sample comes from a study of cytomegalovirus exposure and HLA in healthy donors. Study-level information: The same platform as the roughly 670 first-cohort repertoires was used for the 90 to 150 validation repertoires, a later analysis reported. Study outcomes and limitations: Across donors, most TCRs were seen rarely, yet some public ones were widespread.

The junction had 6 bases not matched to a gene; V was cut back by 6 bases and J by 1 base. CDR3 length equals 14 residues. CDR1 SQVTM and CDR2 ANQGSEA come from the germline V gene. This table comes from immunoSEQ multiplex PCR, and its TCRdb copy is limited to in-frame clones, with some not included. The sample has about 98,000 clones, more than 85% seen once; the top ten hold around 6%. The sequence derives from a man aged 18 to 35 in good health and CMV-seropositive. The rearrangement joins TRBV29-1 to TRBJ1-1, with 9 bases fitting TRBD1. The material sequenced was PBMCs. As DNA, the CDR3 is TGCAGCGTAACAGGGGGCGTCGGGAACACTGAAGCTTTCTTT. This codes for CSVTGGVGNTEAFF.